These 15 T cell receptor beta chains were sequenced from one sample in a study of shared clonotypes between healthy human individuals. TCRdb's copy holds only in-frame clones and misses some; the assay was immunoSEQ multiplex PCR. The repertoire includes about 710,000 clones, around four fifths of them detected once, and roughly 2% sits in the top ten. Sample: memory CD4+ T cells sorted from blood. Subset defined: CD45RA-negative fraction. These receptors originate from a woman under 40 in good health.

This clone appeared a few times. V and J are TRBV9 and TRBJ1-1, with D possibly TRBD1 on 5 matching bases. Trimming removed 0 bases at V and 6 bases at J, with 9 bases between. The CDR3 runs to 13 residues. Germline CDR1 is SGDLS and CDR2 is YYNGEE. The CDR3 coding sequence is TGTGCCAGCAGCGTAGGGGGCAGTTCTGAAGCTTTCTTT. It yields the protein CASSVGGSSEAFF.

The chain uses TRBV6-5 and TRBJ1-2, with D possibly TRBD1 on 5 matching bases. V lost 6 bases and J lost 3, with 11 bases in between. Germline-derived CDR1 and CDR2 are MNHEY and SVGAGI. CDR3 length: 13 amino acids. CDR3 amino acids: CASRPSGHYGYTF. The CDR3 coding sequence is TGTGCCAGCAGGCCATCAGGGCACTATGGCTACACCTTC.

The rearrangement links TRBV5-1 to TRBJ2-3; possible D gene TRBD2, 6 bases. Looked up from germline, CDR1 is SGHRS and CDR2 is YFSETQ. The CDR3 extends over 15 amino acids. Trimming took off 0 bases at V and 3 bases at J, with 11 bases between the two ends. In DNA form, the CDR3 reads TGCGCCAGCAGCTTGGGTGGCGGGAAGACAGATACGCAGTATTTT. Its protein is CASSLGGGKTDTQYF.

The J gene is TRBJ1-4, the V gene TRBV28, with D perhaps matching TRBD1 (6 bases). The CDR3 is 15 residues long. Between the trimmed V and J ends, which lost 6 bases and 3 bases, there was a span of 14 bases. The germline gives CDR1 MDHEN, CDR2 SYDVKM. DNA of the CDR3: TGTGCCAGCAGATTACAGGGACAAGCTAATGAAAAACTGTTTTTT. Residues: CASRLQGQANEKLFF.

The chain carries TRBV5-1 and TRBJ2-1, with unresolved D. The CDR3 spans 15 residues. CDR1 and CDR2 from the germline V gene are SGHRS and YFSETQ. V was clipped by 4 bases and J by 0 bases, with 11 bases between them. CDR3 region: CASSTERSSYNEQFF. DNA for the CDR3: TGCGCCAGCAGCACCGAAAGGAGCTCCTACAATGAGCAGTTCTTC.

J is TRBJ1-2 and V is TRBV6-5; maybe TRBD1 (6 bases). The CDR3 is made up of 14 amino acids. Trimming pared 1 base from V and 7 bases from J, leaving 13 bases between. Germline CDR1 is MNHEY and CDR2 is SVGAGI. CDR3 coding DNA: TGTGCCAGCAGTTACTTTACGGGGGCTGCTGGCTACACCTTC. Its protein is CASSYFTGAAGYTF.

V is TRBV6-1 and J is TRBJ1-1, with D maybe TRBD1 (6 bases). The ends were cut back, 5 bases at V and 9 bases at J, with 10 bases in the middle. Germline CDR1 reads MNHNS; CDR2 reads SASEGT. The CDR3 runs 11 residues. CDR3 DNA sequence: TGTGCCAGCAGTTCAGGGGACCAAGCTTTCTTT. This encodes CASSSGDQAFF.

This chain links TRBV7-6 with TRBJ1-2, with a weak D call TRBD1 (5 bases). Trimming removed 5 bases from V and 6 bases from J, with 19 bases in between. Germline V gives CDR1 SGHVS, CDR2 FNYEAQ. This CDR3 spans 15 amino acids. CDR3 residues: CASSPRSGVFDGYTF. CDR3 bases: TGTGCCAGCAGCCCAAGGTCGGGGGTTTTTGATGGCTACACCTTC.

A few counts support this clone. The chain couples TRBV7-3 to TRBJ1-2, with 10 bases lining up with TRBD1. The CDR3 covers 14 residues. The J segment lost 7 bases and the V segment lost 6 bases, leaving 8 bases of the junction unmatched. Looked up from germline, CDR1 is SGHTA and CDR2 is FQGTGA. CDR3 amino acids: CASRQGQGLGGYTF. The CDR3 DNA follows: TGTGCCAGCAGACAGGGACAGGGGCTGGGTGGCTACACCTTC.

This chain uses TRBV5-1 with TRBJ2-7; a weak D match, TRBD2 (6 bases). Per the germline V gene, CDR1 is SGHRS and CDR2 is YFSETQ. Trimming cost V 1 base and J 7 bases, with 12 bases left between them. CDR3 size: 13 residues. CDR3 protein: CASSLFPAGEQYF. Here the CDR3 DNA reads TGCGCCAGCAGCTTGTTCCCCGCGGGAGAGCAGTACTTC.

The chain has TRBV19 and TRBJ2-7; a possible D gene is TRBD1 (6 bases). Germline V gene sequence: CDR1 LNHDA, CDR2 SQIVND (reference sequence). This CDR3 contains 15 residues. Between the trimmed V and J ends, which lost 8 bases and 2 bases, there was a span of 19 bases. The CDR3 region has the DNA TGTGCCAGTCAGCCGTCGGGACACTTACCCTACGAGCAGTACTTC. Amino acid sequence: CASQPSGHLPYEQYF.

The CDR3 DNA follows: TGTGCCAGCAGCCTCGGACAGGGGGTACGCGGGTTTCAGCCCCAGCATTTT. It specifies CASSLGQGVRGFQPQHF. The V and J genes are TRBV28 and TRBJ1-5; 10 bases agree with TRBD1. V gave up 6 bases and J gave up 6 bases; unmatched junction bases: 14. CDR3 length equals 17 residues. From germline, CDR1 is MDHEN and CDR2 SYDVKM.

The CDR3 DNA sequence: TGTGCCACCAGAGTAATCCCGGGACTAGCGGGAGGGTACGAGCAGTACTTC. Residues: CATRVIPGLAGGYEQYF. This sequence joins TRBV28 and TRBJ2-7; TRBD2 matches at 16 bases. V lost 10 bases and J lost 4; bases outside the gene matches: 13. Germline V gives CDR1 MDHEN, CDR2 SYDVKM. This CDR3 comprises 17 residues.

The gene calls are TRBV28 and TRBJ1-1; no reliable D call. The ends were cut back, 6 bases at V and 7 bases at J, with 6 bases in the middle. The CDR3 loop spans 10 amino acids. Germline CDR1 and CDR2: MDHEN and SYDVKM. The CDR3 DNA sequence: TGTGCCAGCAGGGCAGATGAAGCTTTCTTT. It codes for CASRADEAFF.

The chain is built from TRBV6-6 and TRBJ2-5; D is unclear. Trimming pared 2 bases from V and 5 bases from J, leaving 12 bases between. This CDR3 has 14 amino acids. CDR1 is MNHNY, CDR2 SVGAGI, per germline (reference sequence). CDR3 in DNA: TGTGCCAGCAGTTACAGCCCGGATCGGGAGACCCAGTACTTC. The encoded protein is CASSYSPDRETQYF.